This TCR beta chain is from a study of PD-1 blockade in classical Hodgkin lymphoma. Time point of the sample: cycle 4 day 1 (C4D1), after less than 7 weeks of nivolumab. Each and every patient relapsed after autologous stem cell transplantation, and patients got differing brentuximab vedotin exposure. Complete response, partial response or progressive disease made up the best responses. On this clone: Its antigen is currently unknown.

Some clones are missing from TCRdb's copy, which holds only in-frame ones; the method was immunoSEQ multiplex PCR. The table records just under 65,000 clones, more than 90% of them present only once. Broader study findings: Patients with a complete response exhibited baseline diversity comparable to newly diagnosed patients. Newly diagnosed patients were said to have less baseline TCR diversity than healthy donors did.

The origin of this receptor is a human donor with classical Hodgkin lymphoma. Sequencing used peripheral blood mononuclear cells (PBMCs), obtained before the fourth cycle of nivolumab.

CDR3 amino acids: CASSYTTGMTEAFF. The CDR3, as DNA: TGTGCCAGCAGCTATACGACAGGGATGACTGAAGCTTTCTTT. This chain connects TRBV5-8 to TRBJ1-1, with 7 bases fitting TRBD1. The germline V gene has CDR1 SGHTS and CDR2 YDEGEE. The CDR3 length is 14 residues. Trimming removed 3 bases from V and 5 bases from J; junction bases left unmatched: 7. The complete variable domain, with remaining parts taken from reference TRBV5-8 and TRBJ1-1, reads EAGVTQSPTHLIKTRGQQATLRCSPISGHTSVYWYQQALGLGLQFLLWYDEGEERNRGNFPPRFSGRQFPNYSSELNVNALELEDSALYLCASSYTTGMTEAFFGQGTRLTVV.